These 14 T cell receptor beta chains came from one sample sequenced in a study of T cells in Graves' hyperthyroidism and ophthalmopathy. Amplified TCR beta CDR3 regions came from RNA transcripts. HTBI primers were employed in a first-round RT-PCR of the TCR CDR3. TCRdb fed the multiplex PCR reads into MiXCR, producing one record per CDR3 protein. The table shows about 380,000 distinct CDR3 sequences, with approximately 17% occurring only once. Input material: blood. The receptors stem from a man in his late teens or twenties with Graves' ophthalmopathy.

This clonotype has only a few counts. CDR3 residues: CASSQSTEQFF. CDR3 DNA: TGCGCCAGCAGCCAAAGCACCGAGCAGTTCTTC. V gene TRBV4-1 combines with J gene TRBJ2-1; D unresolved. The CDR3 totals 11 residues. In germline, CDR1 is MGHRA, CDR2 YSYEKL. Between the trimmed V and J ends, which lost 2 bases and 10 bases, there was a span of 6 bases.

V usage is TRBV3-1 and J usage is TRBJ2-1; 13 positions agree with TRBD2. Losses at the gene ends were 0 bases for V and 8 bases for J; bases not matched to a gene: 1. This CDR3 region has 15 residues. CDR1 LGHDT and CDR2 YNNKEL come from the germline V gene (reference sequence). Here the CDR3 DNA reads TGTGCCAGCAGCCAAGAACTAGCGGGGGGGGATGAGCAGTTCTTC. Amino acid sequence: CASSQELAGGDEQFF.

This clonotype was counted ten times or more. V is TRBV11-2 and J is TRBJ2-5; 11 bases align to TRBD2. The ends lost 5 bases at V and 5 bases at J; junction bases unmatched: 7. The CDR3 contains 15 residues. CDR1 is SGHAT, CDR2 FQNNGV, per germline. The CDR3 reads CASSHTSGGGETQYF. CDR3 coding DNA: TGTGCCAGCAGCCACACTAGCGGGGGCGGGGAGACCCAGTACTTC. Looking up the rest from reference TRBV11-2 and TRBJ2-5 gives the full variable domain: EAGVAQSPRYKIIEKRQSVAFWCNPISGHATLYWYQQILGQGPKLLIQFQNNGVVDDSQLPKDRFSAERLKGVDSTLKIQPAKLEDSAVYLCASSHTSGGGETQYFGPGTRLLVL.

This clonotype was detected ten times or more. The V call is TRBV6-1, the J call TRBJ1-1, with TRBD1 matching 7 bases. The length of the CDR3 is 15 residues. Trimming removed 6 bases from V and 3 bases from J; junction bases left unmatched: 10. Germline-derived CDR1 and CDR2 are MNHNS and SASEGT. This CDR3 reads CASRPRTGVDTEAFF. Here the CDR3 DNA reads TGTGCCAGCAGACCCCGGACAGGCGTGGACACTGAAGCTTTCTTT.

The gene calls are TRBV4-1 and TRBJ2-7, with 8 bases aligning to TRBD1. The CDR3 totals 14 residues. J lost 5 bases, V lost 4 bases, and 7 bases had no gene match. Germline CDR1 MGHRA, CDR2 YSYEKL. The CDR3 loop reads CASSRDRGSDEQYF. The CDR3 nucleotides read TGCGCCAGCAGCCGCGACAGGGGATCGGACGAGCAGTACTTC.

V gene TRBV20-1 combines with J gene TRBJ1-2; no definite D call. The CDR3 has 13 residues. Trimming took off 5 bases at V and 0 bases at J, with 10 bases between the two ends. Germline lookup yields CDR1 DFQATT and CDR2 SNEGSKA (reference sequence). CDR3 region: CSAPDITNYGYTF. CDR3 bases: TGCAGTGCTCCCGACATCACTAACTATGGCTACACCTTC.

On this clonotype itself: The junction and the germline gene differ at one end; a read error may be behind it. The chain carries TRBV12-3 or TRBV12-4 and TRBJ1-2; the D gene is possibly TRBD1 (6 bases). The CDR3 sequence is 12 residues long. DNA for the CDR3: TGTGTCAGCAGTTGGGCAGGGGATGGCTACACCTTC. This gives the protein CVSSWAGDGYTF.

This clonotype showed up many times. The J gene is TRBJ1-1, the V gene TRBV28, with D uncertain. CDR3 length: 13 residues. Germline CDR1 is MDHEN and CDR2 is SYDVKM. The germline V and J ends were trimmed by 6 bases and 3 bases, with 11 bases remaining between them. The CDR3 region is CASSLVADTEAFF. CDR3 in DNA: TGTGCCAGCAGCTTAGTGGCAGACACTGAAGCTTTCTTT.

This clonotype was seen ten or more times. V and J are TRBV3-1 and TRBJ2-4; 9 positions match TRBD2. V dropped 0 bases and J dropped 8; count of bases not matched to a gene: 5. The CDR3 length is 15 residues. Per the germline V gene, CDR1 is LGHDT and CDR2 is YNNKEL (reference sequence). The CDR3 loop reads CASSQDVTSGYIQYF. The DNA of the CDR3 is TGTGCCAGCAGCCAAGATGTAACTAGCGGGTACATTCAGTACTTC.

The gene calls are TRBV5-1 and TRBJ2-5; 7 nucleotides agree with TRBD1. Germline V CDR1 and CDR2: SGHRS, YFSETQ. The CDR3 length is 16 residues. V shed 4 bases and J 2 bases; nucleotides not matched to a gene: 11. The CDR3, as DNA: TGCGCCAGCAGCCCTGGCCTCGGCAGGGGGCAAGAGACCCAGTACTTC. Translated: CASSPGLGRGQETQYF.

This clonotype was seen at least ten times. The CDR3 is CASSSRVGGRGEQFF. Written as DNA, the CDR3 is TGTGCCAGCAGTTCCAGGGTGGGGGGGCGAGGTGAGCAGTTCTTC. V gene TRBV12-3 or TRBV12-4 combines with J gene TRBJ2-1; maybe TRBD2 (7 bases). V shed 4 bases and J shed 9 bases, with 19 bases lying between them. The CDR3 totals 15 residues.

This clonotype was picked up a small number of times. The CDR3 coding sequence is TGCAGCGGGGAGTCCACAGATACGCAGTATTTT. It yields the protein CSGESTDTQYF. This chain connects TRBV29-1 to TRBJ2-3; TRBD2 might be the D (5 bases). Deletions cut 7 bases from V and 2 bases from J, with 7 bases between. Germline CDR1 reads SQVTM; CDR2 reads ANQGSEA. The CDR3 extends over 11 amino acids.

This chain connects TRBV28 to TRBJ2-4, with D possibly matching TRBD2 (5 bases). Germline V gene data show CDR1 as MDHEN and CDR2 as SYDVKM. There are 13 residues in the CDR3. Trimming stripped 6 bases from V and 1 base from J, with 7 bases between. For the CDR3, the DNA is TGTGCCAGCAGCTCGGGGGCCAAAAACATTCAGTACTTC. Translation: CASSSGAKNIQYF.

The sample holds many counts of this clonotype. The V and J genes are TRBV5-1 and TRBJ2-3, with TRBD1 as a possible D gene (6 bases). Germline lookup yields CDR1 SGHRS and CDR2 YFSETQ. This CDR3 has 17 residues. Trimming cost V 3 bases and J 1 base, with 18 bases left between them. CDR3 in amino acids: CASSSTTGMAGTDTQYF. The CDR3 coding sequence is TGCGCCAGCAGCTCCACCACAGGGATGGCCGGCACAGATACGCAGTATTTT. The full variable domain, its missing parts supplied by reference TRBV5-1 and TRBJ2-3, is KAGVTQTPRYLIKTRGQQVTLSCSPISGHRSVSWYQQTPGQGLQFLFEYFSETQRNKGNFPGRFSGRQFSNSRSEMNVSTLELGDSALYLCASSSTTGMAGTDTQYFGPGTRLTVL.